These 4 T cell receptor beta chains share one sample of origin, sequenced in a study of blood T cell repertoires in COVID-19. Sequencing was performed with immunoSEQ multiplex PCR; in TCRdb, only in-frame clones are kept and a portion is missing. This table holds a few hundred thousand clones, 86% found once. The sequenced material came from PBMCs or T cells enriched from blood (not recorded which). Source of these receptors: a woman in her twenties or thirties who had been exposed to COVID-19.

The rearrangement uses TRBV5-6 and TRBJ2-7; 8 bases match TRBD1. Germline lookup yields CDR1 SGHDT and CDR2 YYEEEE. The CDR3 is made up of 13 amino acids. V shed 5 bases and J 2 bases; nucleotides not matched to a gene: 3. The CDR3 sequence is CASRDRGAYEQYF. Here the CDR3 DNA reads TGTGCCAGCAGAGACAGGGGAGCCTACGAGCAGTACTTC.

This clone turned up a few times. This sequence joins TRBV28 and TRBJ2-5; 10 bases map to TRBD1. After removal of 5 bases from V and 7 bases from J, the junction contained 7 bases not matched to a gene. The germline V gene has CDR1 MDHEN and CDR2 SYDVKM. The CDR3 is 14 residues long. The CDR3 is CASSPGQGWRTQYF. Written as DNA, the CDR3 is TGTGCCAGCAGTCCGGGACAGGGGTGGCGGACCCAGTACTTC.

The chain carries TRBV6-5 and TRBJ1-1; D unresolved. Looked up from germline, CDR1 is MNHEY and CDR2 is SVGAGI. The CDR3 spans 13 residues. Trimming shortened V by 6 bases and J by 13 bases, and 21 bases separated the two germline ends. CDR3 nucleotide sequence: TGTGCCAGCAGCTTCTTTCCTGGCACCGAATGTTTCTTT. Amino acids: CASSFFPGTECFF.

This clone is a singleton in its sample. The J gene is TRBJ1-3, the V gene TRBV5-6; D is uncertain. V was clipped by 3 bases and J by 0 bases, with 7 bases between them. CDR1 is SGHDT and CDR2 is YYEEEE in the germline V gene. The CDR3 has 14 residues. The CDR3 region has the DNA TGTGCCAGCAGCTGGCCGGGCTCTGGAAACACCATATATTTT. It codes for CASSWPGSGNTIYF.